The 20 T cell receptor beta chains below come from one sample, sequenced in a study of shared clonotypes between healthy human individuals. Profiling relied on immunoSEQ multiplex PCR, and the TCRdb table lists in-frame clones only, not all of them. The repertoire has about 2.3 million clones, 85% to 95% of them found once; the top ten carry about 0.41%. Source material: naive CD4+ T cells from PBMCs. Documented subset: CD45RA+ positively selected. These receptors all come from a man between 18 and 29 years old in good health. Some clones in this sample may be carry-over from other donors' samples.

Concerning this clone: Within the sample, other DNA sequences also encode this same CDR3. CDR3 loop: CASSLVGPVQETQYF. The CDR3 region has the DNA TGCGCCAGCAGCTTGGTGGGACCGGTCCAAGAGACCCAGTACTTC. The rearrangement joins TRBV5-1 to TRBJ2-5; tentatively, D is TRBD1 or TRBD2 (5 bases each). There are 15 residues in the CDR3. Trimming cost V 0 bases and J 1 base, with 10 bases left between them. Germline assignment: CDR1 SGHRS and CDR2 YFSETQ.

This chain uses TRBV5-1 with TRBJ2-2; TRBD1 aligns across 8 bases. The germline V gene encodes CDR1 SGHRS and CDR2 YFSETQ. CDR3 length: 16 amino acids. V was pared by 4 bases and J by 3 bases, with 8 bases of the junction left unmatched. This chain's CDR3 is CASSPDRAADTGELFF. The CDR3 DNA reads TGCGCCAGCAGCCCGGACAGGGCCGCGGACACCGGGGAGCTGTTTTTT. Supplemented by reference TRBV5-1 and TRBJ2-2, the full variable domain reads KAGVTQTPRYLIKTRGQQVTLSCSPISGHRSVSWYQQTPGQGLQFLFEYFSETQRNKGNFPGRFSGRQFSNSRSEMNVSTLELGDSALYLCASSPDRAADTGELFFGEGSRLTVL.

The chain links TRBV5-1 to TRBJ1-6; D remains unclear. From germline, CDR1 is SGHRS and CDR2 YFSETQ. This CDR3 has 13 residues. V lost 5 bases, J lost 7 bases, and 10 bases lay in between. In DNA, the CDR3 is TGCGCCAGCAGTGGTGAACCCAATTCACCCCTCCACTTT. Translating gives CASSGEPNSPLHF.

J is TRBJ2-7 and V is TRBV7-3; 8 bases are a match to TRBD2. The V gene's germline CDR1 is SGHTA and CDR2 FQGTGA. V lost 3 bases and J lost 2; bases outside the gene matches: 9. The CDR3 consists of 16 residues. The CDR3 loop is CASSFRGGTGPYEQYF. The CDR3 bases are TGTGCCAGCAGCTTTCGCGGGGGGACCGGCCCCTACGAGCAGTACTTC.

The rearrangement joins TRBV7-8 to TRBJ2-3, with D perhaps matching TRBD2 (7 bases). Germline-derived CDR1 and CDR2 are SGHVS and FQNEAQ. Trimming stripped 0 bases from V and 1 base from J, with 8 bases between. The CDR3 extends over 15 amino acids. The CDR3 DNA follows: TGTGCCAGCAGCTTAGCCGGGGGGCGCACAGATACGCAGTATTTT. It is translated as CASSLAGGRTDTQYF.

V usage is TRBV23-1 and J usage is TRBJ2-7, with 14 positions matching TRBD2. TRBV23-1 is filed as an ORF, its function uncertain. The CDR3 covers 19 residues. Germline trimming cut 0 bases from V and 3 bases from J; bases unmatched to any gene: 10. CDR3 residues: CASSQSGTSGSKGVYEQYF. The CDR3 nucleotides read TGCGCCAGCAGTCAATCAGGGACTAGCGGGAGTAAAGGGGTCTACGAGCAGTACTTC.

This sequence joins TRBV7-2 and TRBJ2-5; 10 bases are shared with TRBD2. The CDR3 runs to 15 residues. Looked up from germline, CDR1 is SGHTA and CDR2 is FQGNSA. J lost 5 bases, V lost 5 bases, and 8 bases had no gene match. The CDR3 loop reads CASSLGPSGSETQYF. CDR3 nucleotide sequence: TGTGCCAGCAGCCTAGGGCCTAGCGGGAGTGAGACCCAGTACTTC.

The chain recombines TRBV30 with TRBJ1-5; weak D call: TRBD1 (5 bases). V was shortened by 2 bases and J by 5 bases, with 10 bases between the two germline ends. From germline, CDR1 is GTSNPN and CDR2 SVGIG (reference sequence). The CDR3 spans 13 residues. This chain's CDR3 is CAWSRLRDQPQHF. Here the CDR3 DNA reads TGTGCCTGGAGTCGACTCAGGGATCAGCCCCAGCATTTT.

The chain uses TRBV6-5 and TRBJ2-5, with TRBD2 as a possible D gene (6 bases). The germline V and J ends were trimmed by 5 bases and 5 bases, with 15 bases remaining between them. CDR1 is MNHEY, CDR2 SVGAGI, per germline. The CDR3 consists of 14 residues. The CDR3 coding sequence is TGTGCCAGCAGTCGAAGCGGGCCCTTCGAGACCCAGTACTTC. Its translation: CASSRSGPFETQYF.

CDR3 region: CASSDSRGSGYTF. The CDR3 DNA reads TGTGCCAGCAGTGATTCCAGGGGAAGCGGCTACACCTTC. The chain is built from TRBV2 and TRBJ1-2; possibly TRBD1 for D (6 bases). Per the germline V gene, CDR1 is SNHLY and CDR2 is FYNNEI. Between the trimmed V and J ends, which lost 3 bases and 8 bases, there was a span of 13 bases. The CDR3 contains 13 residues.

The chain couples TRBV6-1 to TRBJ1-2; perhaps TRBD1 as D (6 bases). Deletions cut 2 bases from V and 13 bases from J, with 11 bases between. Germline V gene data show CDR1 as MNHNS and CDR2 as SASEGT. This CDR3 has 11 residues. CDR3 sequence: CASSERGDFTF. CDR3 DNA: TGTGCCAGCAGTGAAAGGGGGGACTTCACCTTC.

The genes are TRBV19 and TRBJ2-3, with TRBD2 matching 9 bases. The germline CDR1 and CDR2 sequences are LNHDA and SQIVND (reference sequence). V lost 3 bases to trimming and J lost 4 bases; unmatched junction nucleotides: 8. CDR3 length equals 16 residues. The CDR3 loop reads CASSISGGRAPDTQYF. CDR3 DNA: TGTGCCAGTAGTATCTCCGGCGGGAGGGCCCCAGATACGCAGTATTTT.

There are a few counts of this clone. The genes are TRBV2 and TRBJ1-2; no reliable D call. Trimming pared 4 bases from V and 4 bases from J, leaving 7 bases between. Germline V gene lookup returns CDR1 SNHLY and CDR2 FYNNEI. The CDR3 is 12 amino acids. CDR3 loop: CASSGLLYGYTF. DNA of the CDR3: TGTGCCAGCAGTGGTCTTCTCTATGGCTACACCTTC.

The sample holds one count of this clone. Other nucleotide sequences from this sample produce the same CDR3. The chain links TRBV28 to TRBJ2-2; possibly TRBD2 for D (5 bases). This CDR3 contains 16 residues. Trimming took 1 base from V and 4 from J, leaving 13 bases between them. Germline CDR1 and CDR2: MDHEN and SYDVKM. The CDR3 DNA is TGTGCCAGCAGTTTATATCCGGGGATGAGCACCGGGGAGCTGTTTTTT. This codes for CASSLYPGMSTGELFF.

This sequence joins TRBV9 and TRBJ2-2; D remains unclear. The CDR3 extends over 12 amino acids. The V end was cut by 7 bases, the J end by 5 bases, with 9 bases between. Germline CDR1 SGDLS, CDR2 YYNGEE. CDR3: CASRGLTGELFF. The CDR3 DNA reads TGTGCCAGCCGTGGCTTGACCGGGGAGCTGTTTTTT.

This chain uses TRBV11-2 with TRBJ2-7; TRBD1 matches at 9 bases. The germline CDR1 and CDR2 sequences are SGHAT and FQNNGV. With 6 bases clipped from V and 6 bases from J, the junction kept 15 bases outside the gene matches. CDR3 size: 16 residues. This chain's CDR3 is CASRISGTGLVSEQYF. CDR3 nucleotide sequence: TGTGCCAGCAGGATCTCCGGGACAGGGTTAGTTTCCGAGCAGTACTTC.

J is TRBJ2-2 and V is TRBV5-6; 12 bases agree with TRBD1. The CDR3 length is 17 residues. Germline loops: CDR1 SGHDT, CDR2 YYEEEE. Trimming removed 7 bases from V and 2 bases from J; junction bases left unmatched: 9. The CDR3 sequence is CASGDSGTGGNTGELFF. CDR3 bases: TGTGCCAGCGGCGACTCCGGGACAGGGGGCAACACCGGGGAGCTGTTTTTT.

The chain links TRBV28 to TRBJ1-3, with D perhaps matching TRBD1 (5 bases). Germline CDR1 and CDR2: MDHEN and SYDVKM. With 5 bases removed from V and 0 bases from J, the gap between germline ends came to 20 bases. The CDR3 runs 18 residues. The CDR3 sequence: CASSVTSGTPYSGNTIYF. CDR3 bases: TGTGCCAGCAGTGTCACCTCCGGGACGCCTTACTCTGGAAACACCATATATTTT.

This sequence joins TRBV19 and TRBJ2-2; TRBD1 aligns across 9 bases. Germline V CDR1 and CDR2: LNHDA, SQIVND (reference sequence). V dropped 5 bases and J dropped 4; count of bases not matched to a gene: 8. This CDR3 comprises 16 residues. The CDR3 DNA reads TGTGCCAGTAGTGCACCGGGACAGGGTTTCACCGGGGAGCTGTTTTTT. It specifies CASSAPGQGFTGELFF.

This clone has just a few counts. CDR3 in amino acids: CAWFYSGEAFF. In nucleotides, the CDR3 is TGTGCCTGGTTCTACAGTGGTGAAGCTTTCTTT. V gene TRBV30 combines with J gene TRBJ1-1; D remains unclear. The CDR3 spans 11 residues. The germline gives CDR1 GTSNPN, CDR2 SVGIG (reference sequence). The germline V and J ends were trimmed by 5 bases and 7 bases, with 11 bases remaining between them.